Listed below are T cell receptor beta chains from one sample, sequenced in a study of blood T cell repertoires in COVID-19. Clones were sequenced by immunoSEQ multiplex PCR, and TCRdb holds only the in-frame ones, with some missing. The data contain 200,000 to 300,000 clones, 70% to 90% of them seen just once; the ten biggest clones take up around 3%. The source material was peripheral blood. These receptors were obtained from a man younger than 30 with active or convalescent COVID-19. Both conserved end residues are part of each CDR3. The D gene is left open where the match is weak. Clone size is shown for a subset of rows, as once, few, many or a class of expanded clone.

abundance	v_gene	d_gene	j_gene	CDR3nt	CDR3aa
once	TRBV19	NA	TRBJ1-6	TGTGCCAGTAGTATACTGACAAATTCACCCCTCCACTTT	CASSILTNSPLHF
NA	TRBV7-9	NA	TRBJ1-5	TGTGCCAGCAGCTCTGATGGGGGGTTGGGACAGCCCCAGCATTTT	CASSSDGGLGQPQHF
NA	TRBV6-1	NA	TRBJ1-2	TGTGCCAGCAGTGACAGGGCAGGCTATGGCTACACCTTC	CASSDRAGYGYTF
NA	TRBV9	TRBD1	TRBJ1-1	TGTGCCAGCAACAGACAGGGTAGGGATGAAGCTTTCTTT	CASNRQGRDEAFF
once	TRBV6-2/TRBV6-3	TRBD1	TRBJ2-5	TGTGCCAGCAGCTTCCGCCCGAGGAGGGCAACAGGGGGGCAAGAGACCCAGTACTTC	CASSFRPRRATGGQETQYF
once	TRBV27	TRBD1	TRBJ1-5	TGTGCCAGCAGTTTGGCAGGGGGCGTCAATCAGCCCCAGCATTTT	CASSLAGGVNQPQHF
many	TRBV6-5	NA	TRBJ1-1	TGTGCCAGCAGTTTCGACAGCGTGAACACTGAAGCTTTCTTT	CASSFDSVNTEAFF
once	TRBV5-6	NA	TRBJ1-2	TGTGCCAGCAGTTTAGCCTCATTGTTCGGTGGCTACACCTTC	CASSLASLFGGYTF
few	TRBV4-1	NA	TRBJ2-2	TGCGCCAGCAGCCCGGGGTGGAACACCGGGGAGCTGTTTTTT	CASSPGWNTGELFF
once	TRBV12-3/TRBV12-4	NA	TRBJ1-5	TGTGCCAGCCGCTACAGCAATCAGCCCCAGCATTTT	CASRYSNQPQHF
NA	TRBV29-1	TRBD1	TRBJ2-1	TGCAGCGGCCGGACAGGGGGCAATTCCTACAATGAGCAGTTCTTC	CSGRTGGNSYNEQFF
NA	TRBV13	NA	TRBJ2-6	TGTGCCAGCAGCTCGACTAGGCGGAGCTCTGGGGCCAACGTCCTGACTTTC	CASSSTRRSSGANVLTF
NA	TRBV2	TRBD2	TRBJ2-7	TGTGCCAGCAGGAGTGGAGCGGGAGGATTCTACGAGCAGTACTTC	CASRSGAGGFYEQYF
NA	TRBV19	NA	TRBJ2-3	TGTGCCAGTAGTACCACTACCAGGGGTTGGAGCACAGATACGCAGTATTTT	CASSTTTRGWSTDTQYF
NA	TRBV10-1	NA	TRBJ1-4	TGCGCCAGCAGTGAGTCGGGTAGGGGAATAGGTAATGAAAAACTGTTTTTT	CASSESGRGIGNEKLFF
NA	TRBV6-6	TRBD2	TRBJ2-5	TGTGCCAGCATTAGCGGGGGTGGACAAGAGACCCAGTACTTC	CASISGGGQETQYF
NA	TRBV19	TRBD1	TRBJ2-7	TGTGCCAGTAGTAGGAAGGGACAGGGGGTCTACGAGCAGTACTTC	CASSRKGQGVYEQYF
NA	TRBV10-3	TRBD2	TRBJ2-1	TGTGCCATCAGCCAACTAGCGGGGGGCTCCTACAATGAGCAGTTCTTC	CAISQLAGGSYNEQFF
NA	TRBV5-6	NA	TRBJ1-2	TGTGCCAGCAGACCCCGCGGGGGTGTAATGGGTGGCTACACCTTC	CASRPRGGVMGGYTF
NA	TRBV5-8	TRBD1	TRBJ1-2	TGTGCCAGCAGCTTCCCCGGGACAGGGGGCGCGGCCCGTCGCGGCTACACCTTC	CASSFPGTGGAARRGYTF
NA	TRBV4-3	NA	TRBJ2-2	TGCGCCAGCAGCCAAGGGCAAAACACCGGGGAGCTGTTTTTT	CASSQGQNTGELFF
NA	TRBV5-1	NA	TRBJ1-1	TGCGCCAGCAGCCCCGAGCCGAACACTGAAGCTTTCTTT	CASSPEPNTEAFF
NA	TRBV6-5	NA	TRBJ1-2	TGTGCCACCGATTTGGCCGGGACATCACGCTTC	CATDLAGTSRF
few	TRBV20-1	NA	TRBJ2-7	TGCAGTGCTAGCCTCTACGAGCAGTACTTC	CSASLYEQYF
NA	TRBV7-9	NA	TRBJ1-4	TGTGCCAGCAGCAATCGGACGGGAGAAAAACTGTTTTTT	CASSNRTGEKLFF
NA	TRBV3-1/TRBV3-2	TRBD1	TRBJ2-2	TGTGCCAGCAGCCAACGTCAGGGGGCGAACACCGGGGAGCTGTTTTTT	CASSQRQGANTGELFF
NA	TRBV28	TRBD1	TRBJ1-4	TGTGCCAGCAGTTCTCCTGGGGACAGGGGATACGAAAAACTGTTTTTT	CASSSPGDRGYEKLFF
NA	TRBV27	NA	TRBJ2-1	TGTGCCAGCAGTTTAAGAGTGTACCGGGAGAATGAGCAGTTCTTC	CASSLRVYRENEQFF
once	TRBV6-2/TRBV6-3	NA	TRBJ1-1	TGTGCCAGCAGTTACTCTCAGGGATCTGGCACTGAAGCTTTCTTT	CASSYSQGSGTEAFF
NA	TRBV5-5	NA	TRBJ1-1	TGTGCCAGCAGCTTCGGGACAAACACTGAAGCTTTCTTT	CASSFGTNTEAFF
NA	TRBV5-8	NA	TRBJ2-7	TGTGCCAGCAGCTTGGAGGGGGAGCAGTACTTC	CASSLEGEQYF
NA	TRBV27	NA	TRBJ2-7	TGTGCCAGCAGTTCAGGGTATCGATACGAGCAGTACTTC	CASSSGYRYEQYF
NA	TRBV5-1	TRBD1	TRBJ2-7	TGCGCCAGCAGCCCGGGGACAGGGGATTCCTACGAGCAGTACTTC	CASSPGTGDSYEQYF
NA	TRBV30	NA	TRBJ1-2	TGTGCCTGGACCCTCTCGGGAGAGGGGCGACGCCTGCATGGCTACACCTTC	CAWTLSGEGRRLHGYTF
NA	TRBV7-9	TRBD1	TRBJ1-2	TGTGCCAGCAGCTTAGGACAGGGCGTGTATGGCTACACCTTC	CASSLGQGVYGYTF
NA	TRBV12-3/TRBV12-4	NA	TRBJ1-2	TGTGCCAGCAGCGAAGCTCGGGGCTACACCTTC	CASSEARGYTF
NA	TRBV14	NA	TRBJ2-3	TGTGCCAGCAGCCAAGAAGTGGGGCCAGATACGCAGTATTTT	CASSQEVGPDTQYF
NA	TRBV9	NA	TRBJ1-1	TGTGCCAGCAGCGATACAGGGAACACTGAAGCTTTCTTT	CASSDTGNTEAFF
NA	TRBV6-6	TRBD1	TRBJ1-1	TGTGCCAGTGGGGAACCTGCGGACAGGGTAGGAACTGAAGCTTTCTTT	CASGEPADRVGTEAFF
NA	TRBV6-5	NA	TRBJ1-1	TGTGCCAGCAGATCGACCCGGGGGAACACTGAAGCTTTCTTT	CASRSTRGNTEAFF
NA	TRBV12-3/TRBV12-4	TRBD2	TRBJ2-2	TGTGCCAGCAGTTACGGGGAGGGAGAGCTGTTTTTT	CASSYGEGELFF